This TCR beta chain was found in a study of shared T cell receptors in the human thymus. The data were produced by immunoSEQ multiplex PCR, yet TCRdb's version contains in-frame clones alone and is incomplete. The repertoire includes hundreds of thousands of clones, more than 85% of them detected once, and roughly 0.02% sits in the top ten. The CDR3 consists of 15 residues. Trimming removed 3 bases at V and 6 bases at J, with 18 bases between. Germline V gene lookup returns CDR1 LGHNA and CDR2 YSLEER. Specimen: thymocytes. The receptor comes from a human donor. This chain uses TRBV4-3 with TRBJ2-7; unclear D gene. CDR3 amino acids: CASSHLLSPSLEQYF. CDR3 DNA: TGCGCCAGCAGCCACCTACTTAGTCCCTCCCTCGAGCAGTACTTC.